This T cell receptor (beta chain) was recorded in a study of blood T cell repertoires in COVID-19. Study context: COVID-19 samples from acute and convalescent phases originated in the United States, Italy and Spain. Sources were T cells, B-cell-depleted T cells, or PBMCs; the material itself was cDNA or gDNA.

Germline V gene data show CDR1 as MNHNY and CDR2 as SVGAGI (reference sequence). This CDR3 contains 13 residues. The J segment lost 7 bases and the V segment lost 6 bases, leaving 5 bases of the junction unmatched. This clone appeared once. In the authors' methods: Quantification of nucleated cells was approximated via reference gene primer amplification. The table came from immunoSEQ multiplex PCR; TCRdb's copy has only in-frame clones and leaves some out. The DNA gave D and trimming, while V, J and clone size come from that table. The sample contains hundreds of thousands of clones, about nine tenths of which appear only once.

The receptor was derived from a woman in her thirties who had recovered from COVID-19. The sequencing sample was made of peripheral blood. V usage is TRBV6-6 and J usage is TRBJ1-2, with TRBD1 matching 10 bases. The CDR3 bases are TGTGCCAGCAGCCCGACAGGGGGCCTTGGCTACACCTTC. This sequence encodes CASSPTGGLGYTF.